This TCR beta chain originates from a study of T cell changes during pregnancy in multiple sclerosis. Some clones are missing from TCRdb's copy, which holds only in-frame ones; the method was immunoSEQ multiplex PCR. The profile shows roughly 100,000 clones, about 90% of them singletons. CDR1 LNHDA and CDR2 SQIVND come from the germline V gene (reference sequence). The CDR3 extends over 16 amino acids. Remarks on this clone: One junction end disagrees with the germline gene, perhaps due to a read error.

The origin of this receptor is a female donor with multiple sclerosis, enrolled in a pregnancy study. The J gene is TRBJ2-3, the V gene TRBV19, with 9 bases that match TRBD1. The material sequenced was peripheral blood, taken before pregnancy. The CDR3 region is CARSNGDRASTDTQYF. The CDR3 nucleotides read TGTGCCAGGAGTAATGGGGACAGGGCTAGCACAGATACGCAGTATTTT. Full variable domain (missing parts from reference TRBV19 and TRBJ2-3): DGGITQSPKYLFRKEGQNVTLSCEQNLNHDAMYWYRQDPGQGLRLIYYSQIVNDFQKGDIAEGYSVSREKKESFPLTVTSAQKNPTAFYLCARSNGDRASTDTQYFGPGTRLTVL.